This record concerns one T cell receptor beta chain sequence. The CDR3 consists of 17 residues. V lost 0 bases to trimming and J lost 0 bases; unmatched junction nucleotides: 6. The germline CDR1 and CDR2 sequences are SGHDT and YYEEEE. This specimen belongs to a study of early T cells in non-severe SARS-CoV-2 infection. TCRdb reprocessed the 5' RACE reads with MiXCR, giving one entry per CDR3 protein. The repertoire has roughly 33,000 distinct CDR3 sequences, under 6% of them found once; the top ten carry less than 6.5%. The chain uses TRBV5-6 and TRBJ2-4; 7 nucleotides align to TRBD2. The sample was whole blood. The TCR originated in an adult who was a healthcare worker with PCR-confirmed SARS-CoV-2 infection or an uninfected control (not recorded which). The CDR3 DNA is TGTGCCAGCAGCTTGGTAGGGCTAGCGGCAGCCAAAAACATTCAGTACTTC. Translating it yields CASSLVGLAAAKNIQYF.